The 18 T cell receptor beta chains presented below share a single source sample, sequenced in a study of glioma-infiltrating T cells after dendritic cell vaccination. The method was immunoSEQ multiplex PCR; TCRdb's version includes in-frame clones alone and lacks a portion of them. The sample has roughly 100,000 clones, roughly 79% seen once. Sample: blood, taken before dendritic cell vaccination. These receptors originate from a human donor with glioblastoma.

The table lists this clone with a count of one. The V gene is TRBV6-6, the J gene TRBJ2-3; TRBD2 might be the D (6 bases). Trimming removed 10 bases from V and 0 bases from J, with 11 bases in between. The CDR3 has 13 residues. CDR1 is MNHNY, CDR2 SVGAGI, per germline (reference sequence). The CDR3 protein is CATGGGSTDTQYF. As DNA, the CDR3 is TGTGCCACAGGTGGGGGGAGCACAGATACGCAGTATTTT.

The CDR3 is CASIWGGMGEAFF. The CDR3 nucleotides are TGTGCCAGCATTTGGGGGGGCATGGGTGAAGCTTTCTTT. This chain joins TRBV7-2 and TRBJ1-1; tentative D call: TRBD1 (6 bases). CDR3 size: 13 residues. Germline assignment: CDR1 SGHTA and CDR2 FQGNSA. Deletions cut 7 bases from V and 7 bases from J, with 16 bases between.

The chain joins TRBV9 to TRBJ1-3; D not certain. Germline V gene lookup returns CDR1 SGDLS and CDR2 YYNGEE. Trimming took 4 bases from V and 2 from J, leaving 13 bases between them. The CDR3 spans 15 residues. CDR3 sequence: CASSPLRGTGNTIYF. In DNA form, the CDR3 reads TGTGCCAGCAGCCCCCTAAGAGGGACTGGAAACACCATATATTTT.

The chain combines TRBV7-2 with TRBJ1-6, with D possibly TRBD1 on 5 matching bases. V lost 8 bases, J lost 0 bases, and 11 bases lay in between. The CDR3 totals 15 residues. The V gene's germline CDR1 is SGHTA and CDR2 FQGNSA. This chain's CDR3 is CASRTQSSYNSPLHF. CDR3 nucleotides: TGTGCCAGCCGGACACAGAGCTCCTATAATTCACCCCTCCACTTT. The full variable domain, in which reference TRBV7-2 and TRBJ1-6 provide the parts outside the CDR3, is GAGVSQSPSNKVTEKGKDVELRCDPISGHTALYWYRQSLGQGLEFLIYFQGNSAPDKSGLPSDRFSAERTGGSVSTLTIQRTQQEDSAVYLCASRTQSSYNSPLHFGNGTRLTVT.

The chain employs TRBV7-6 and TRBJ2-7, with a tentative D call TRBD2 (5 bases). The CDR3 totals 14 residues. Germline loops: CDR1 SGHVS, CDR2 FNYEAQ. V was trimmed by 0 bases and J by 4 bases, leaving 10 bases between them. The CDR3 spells CASSLALAGYEQYF. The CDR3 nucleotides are TGTGCCAGCAGCTTAGCGCTAGCCGGATACGAGCAGTACTTC.

CDR3 sequence reads: CASSRDSANSYEQYF. The CDR3 nucleotides read TGTGCCAGCAGCCGAGACAGCGCCAACTCCTACGAGCAGTACTTC. V and J are TRBV11-2 and TRBJ2-7; D possibly corresponds to TRBD1 (5 bases). CDR1 and CDR2 (germline): SGHAT, FQNNGV. The CDR3 is 15 amino acids. The V gene lost 5 bases and the J gene lost 0 bases, with 14 bases spanning the gap.

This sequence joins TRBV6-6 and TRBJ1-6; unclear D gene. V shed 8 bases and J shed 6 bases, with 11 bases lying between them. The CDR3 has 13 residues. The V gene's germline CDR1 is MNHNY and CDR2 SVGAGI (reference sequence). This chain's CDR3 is CASEIGSNSPLHF. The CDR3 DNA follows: TGTGCCAGCGAGATAGGGAGTAATTCACCCCTCCACTTT.

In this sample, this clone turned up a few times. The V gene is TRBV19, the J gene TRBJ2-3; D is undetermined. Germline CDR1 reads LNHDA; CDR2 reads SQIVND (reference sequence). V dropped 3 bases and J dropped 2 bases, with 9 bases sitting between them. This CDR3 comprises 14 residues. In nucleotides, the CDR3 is TGTGCCAGTAGTATTATGGCTGACACAGATACGCAGTATTTT. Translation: CASSIMADTDTQYF.

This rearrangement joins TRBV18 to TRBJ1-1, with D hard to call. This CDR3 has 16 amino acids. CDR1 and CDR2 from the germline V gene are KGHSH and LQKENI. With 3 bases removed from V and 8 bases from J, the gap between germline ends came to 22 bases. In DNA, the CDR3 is TGTGCCAGCTCACCGATAAACAGCATGGGCCCCTTGGAAGCTTTCTTT. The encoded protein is CASSPINSMGPLEAFF. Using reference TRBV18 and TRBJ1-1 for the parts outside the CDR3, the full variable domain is NAGVMQNPRHLVRRRGQEARLRCSPMKGHSHVYWYRQLPEEGLKFMVYLQKENIIDESGMPKERFSAEFPKEGPSILRIQQVVRGDSAAYFCASSPINSMGPLEAFFGQGTRLTVV.

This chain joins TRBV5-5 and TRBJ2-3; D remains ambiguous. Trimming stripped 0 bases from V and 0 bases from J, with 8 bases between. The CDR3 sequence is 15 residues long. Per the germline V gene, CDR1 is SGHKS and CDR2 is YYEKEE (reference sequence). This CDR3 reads CASSLDSSSTDTQYF. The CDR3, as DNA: TGTGCCAGCAGCTTGGATAGCTCAAGCACAGATACGCAGTATTTT. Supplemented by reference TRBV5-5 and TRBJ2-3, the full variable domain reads DAGVTQSPTHLIKTRGQQVTLRCSPISGHKSVSWYQQVLGQGPQFIFQYYEKEERGRGNFPDRFSARQFPNYSSELNVNALLLGDSALYLCASSLDSSSTDTQYFGPGTRLTVL.

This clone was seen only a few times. The CDR3 nucleotides are TGTGCCAGTAGTATAACAGGGGATGATTCACCCCTCCACTTT. Translating gives CASSITGDDSPLHF. The V and J genes are TRBV19 and TRBJ1-6, with TRBD1 matching 7 bases. Per the germline V gene, CDR1 is LNHDA and CDR2 is SQIVND (reference sequence). There are 14 residues in the CDR3. With V trimmed by 2 bases and J by 8 bases, 3 bases remained unmatched.

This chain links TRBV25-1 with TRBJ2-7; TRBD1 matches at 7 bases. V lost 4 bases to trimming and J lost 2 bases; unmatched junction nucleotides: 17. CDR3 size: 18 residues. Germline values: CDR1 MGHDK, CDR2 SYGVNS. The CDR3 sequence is CASSGPNQLTGMAYEQYF. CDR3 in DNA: TGTGCCAGCAGTGGACCAAACCAACTGACAGGGATGGCCTACGAGCAGTACTTC.

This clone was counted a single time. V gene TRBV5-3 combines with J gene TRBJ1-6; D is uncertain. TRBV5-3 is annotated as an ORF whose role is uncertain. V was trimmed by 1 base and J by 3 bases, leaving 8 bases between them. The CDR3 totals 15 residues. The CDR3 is CARSLPGIYNSPLHF. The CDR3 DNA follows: TGTGCCAGAAGCTTGCCGGGAATCTATAATTCACCCCTCCACTTT.

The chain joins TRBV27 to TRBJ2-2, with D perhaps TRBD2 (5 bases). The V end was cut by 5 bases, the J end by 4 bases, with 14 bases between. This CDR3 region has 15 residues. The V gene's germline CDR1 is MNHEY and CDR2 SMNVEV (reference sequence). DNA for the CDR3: TGTGCCAGCAGTAGGGCGGGCCGGGGCACCGGGGAGCTGTTTTTT. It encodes CASSRAGRGTGELFF.

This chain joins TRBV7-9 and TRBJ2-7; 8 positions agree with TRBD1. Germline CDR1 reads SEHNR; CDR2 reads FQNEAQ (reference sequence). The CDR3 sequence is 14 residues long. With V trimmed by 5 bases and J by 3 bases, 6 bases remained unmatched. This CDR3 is CASSVPGQDYEQYF. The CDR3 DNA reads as TGTGCCAGCAGCGTACCGGGACAGGACTACGAGCAGTACTTC.

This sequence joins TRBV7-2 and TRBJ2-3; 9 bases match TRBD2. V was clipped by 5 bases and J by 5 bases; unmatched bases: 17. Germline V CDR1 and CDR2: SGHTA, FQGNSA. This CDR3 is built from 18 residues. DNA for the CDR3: TGTGCCAGCAGCCCGACACTTAGCGGGGGCGGGTCAGGAGATACGCAGTATTTT. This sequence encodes CASSPTLSGGGSGDTQYF.

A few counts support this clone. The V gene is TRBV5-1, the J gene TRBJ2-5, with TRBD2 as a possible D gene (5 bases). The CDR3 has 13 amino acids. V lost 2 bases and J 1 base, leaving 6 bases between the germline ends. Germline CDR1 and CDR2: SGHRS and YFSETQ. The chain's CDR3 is CASSLSGQETQYF. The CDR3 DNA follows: TGCGCCAGCAGCTTAAGCGGCCAAGAGACCCAGTACTTC.

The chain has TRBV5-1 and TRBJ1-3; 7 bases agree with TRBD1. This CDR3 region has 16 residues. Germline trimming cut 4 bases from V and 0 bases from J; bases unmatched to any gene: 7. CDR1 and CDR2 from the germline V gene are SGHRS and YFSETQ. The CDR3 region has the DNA TGCGCCAGCAGCGGGGGGACAGTTAGCTCTGGAAACACCATATATTTT. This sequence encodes CASSGGTVSSGNTIYF.